Listed here are 26 T cell receptor beta chains from one sample, sequenced in a study of CD8+CD57+ T cells in acquired aplastic anemia. The template for TCR beta VDJ and CDR3 sequence profiling was genomic DNA. A single record per CDR3 protein comes from TCRdb applying MiXCR to the reads. This sample has 150,000 to 200,000 distinct CDR3 sequences, with 40% to 50% found just once. The patients chosen for sequencing had shown expansion of CD8+CD57+ cells (detected by flow cytometry). The sample was sorted CD4+, CD8+, or CD8+CD57+ T cells (not recorded which) from PBMCs. All receptors come from a human donor with aplastic anemia.

This clonotype was seen ten or more times. This chain links TRBV20-1 with TRBJ2-1; D uncertain. Germline V gene sequence: CDR1 DFQATT, CDR2 SNEGSKA (reference sequence). The CDR3 runs to 13 residues. V lost 5 bases, J lost 2 bases, and 10 bases lay in between. Here the CDR3 reads CSASGFAYNEQFF. The DNA for the CDR3 is TGCAGTGCTTCCGGGTTCGCCTACAATGAGCAGTTCTTC.

This clonotype has a count of ten or more. The CDR3: CASRQTGSRGEQYF. In DNA form, the CDR3 reads TGTGCCAGTCGCCAGACAGGGTCTCGAGGCGAGCAGTACTTC. V usage is TRBV19 and J usage is TRBJ2-7; 7 bases fit TRBD1. The V gene's germline CDR1 is LNHDA and CDR2 SQIVND (reference sequence). V lost 8 bases to trimming and J lost 6 bases; unmatched junction nucleotides: 13. The CDR3 sequence is 14 residues long.

Many counts were recorded for this clonotype. The CDR3 DNA is TGTGCCAGCAGCTTAGAACAGGGTGACTATGGCTACACCTTC. Translation gives CASSLEQGDYGYTF. The chain has TRBV7-9 and TRBJ1-2, with D possibly matching TRBD1 (6 bases). The V and J ends lost 1 base and 3 bases respectively, with 9 bases between them. This CDR3 has 14 amino acids. Germline V gives CDR1 SEHNR, CDR2 FQNEAQ (reference sequence).

As concerns this clonotype: A much bigger clone sits one base away, suggesting this may be a read error. The V call is TRBV7-3, the J call TRBJ2-1; D not resolved. The germline gives CDR1 SGHTA, CDR2 FQGTGA. The CDR3 is 13 residues long. V lost 3 bases to trimming and J lost 8 bases, with 11 bases between them. The DNA for the CDR3 is TGTGCCAGCAGCTTGTGGGCGGTCGATGAGCAGTTCTTC. This codes for CASSLWAVDEQFF.

This clonotype has more than one count but fewer than ten. This chain connects TRBV10-1 to TRBJ2-1; tentative D call: TRBD2 (5 bases). The CDR3 loop spans 13 amino acids. Germline CDR1 WNHNN, CDR2 SYGVQD (reference sequence). V was trimmed by 5 bases and J by 10 bases, leaving 15 bases between them. CDR3 residues: CASSKGLSNEQFF. In nucleotides, the CDR3 is TGCGCCAGCAGTAAAGGACTGTCAAACGAGCAGTTCTTC.

This clonotype was picked up a small number of times. The chain couples TRBV27 to TRBJ2-1; D gene ambiguous. Per the germline V gene, CDR1 is MNHEY and CDR2 is SMNVEV (reference sequence). Trimming stripped 9 bases from V and 6 bases from J, with 15 bases between. The length of the CDR3 is 13 residues. The CDR3 is CASLPTTGNEQFF. The DNA of the CDR3 is TGTGCCAGTCTCCCGACGACTGGCAATGAGCAGTTCTTC.

The rearrangement uses TRBV2 and TRBJ1-5; tentatively, D is TRBD1 (5 bases). The CDR3 totals 15 residues. The germline gives CDR1 SNHLY, CDR2 FYNNEI. V gave up 2 bases and J gave up 0 bases, with 8 bases separating them. The CDR3 bases are TGTGCCAGCAGTGAAAGGGGACCTAGCAATCAGCCCCAGCATTTT. Protein product: CASSERGPSNQPQHF.

This clonotype was observed many times. The chain carries TRBV12-5 and TRBJ2-7; D gene unclear. V shed 7 bases and J shed 0 bases, with 7 bases lying between them. CDR1 is LGHNT, CDR2 FRNRAP, per germline. The CDR3 consists of 12 residues. The CDR3 DNA reads as TGTGCTAGTGAACAGCACTCCTACGAGCAGTACTTC. Its translation: CASEQHSYEQYF.

V is TRBV6-1 and J is TRBJ1-2; 11 bases are shared with TRBD1. Germline CDR1 reads MNHNS; CDR2 reads SASEGT. V lost 5 bases, J lost 5 bases, and 16 bases stayed unmatched. The CDR3 is 18 amino acids. CDR3 nucleotides: TGTGCCAGCAGTCGCCCTACCCGGGACAGGGGGTTGTTATATGGCTACACCTTC. It specifies CASSRPTRDRGLLYGYTF.

This clonotype was counted at least ten times. The chain carries TRBV24-1 and TRBJ2-4; D unclear. V lost 5 bases, J lost 0 bases, and 16 bases lay in between. This CDR3 contains 17 residues. CDR1 is KGHDR and CDR2 is SFDVKD in the germline V gene. For the CDR3, the DNA is TGTGCCACCAGTGCTCCCAAGGGCGTCCTAGCCAAAAACATTCAGTACTTC. Its translation: CATSAPKGVLAKNIQYF.

This clonotype has at least ten counts. The chain is built from TRBV24-1 and TRBJ1-1, with D hard to call. V was pared by 5 bases and J by 8 bases, with 11 bases between. There are 12 residues in the CDR3. Germline V gene data show CDR1 as KGHDR and CDR2 as SFDVKD. DNA for the CDR3: TGTGCCACCAGTGGAACCGGGATAGAAGCTTTCTTT. This gives the protein CATSGTGIEAFF.

The chain combines TRBV7-8 with TRBJ2-7; TRBD2 is a possible D gene (5 bases). Germline CDR1 and CDR2: SGHVS and FQNEAQ. The CDR3 is 13 amino acids. Trimming removed 7 bases from V and 4 bases from J, with 14 bases in between. For the CDR3, the DNA is TGTGCCAGCAACACGATCGGGATTTACGAGCAGTACTTC. Translated, it gives CASNTIGIYEQYF.

This clonotype was found many times. The CDR3 region is CASSPRGEGQPQHF. For the CDR3, the DNA is TGTGCCAGCAGTCCCCGGGGAGAGGGTCAGCCCCAGCATTTT. V is TRBV6-1 and J is TRBJ1-5; D uncertain. In germline, CDR1 is MNHNS, CDR2 SASEGT. The CDR3 has 14 amino acids. V gave up 5 bases and J gave up 6 bases, with 14 bases separating them.

The gene calls are TRBV6-1 and TRBJ1-1; D uncertain. V lost 4 bases and J lost 1, with 10 bases in between. CDR1 MNHNS and CDR2 SASEGT come from the germline V gene. The CDR3 sequence is 14 residues long. The CDR3 sequence: CASSVISGNTEAFF. The CDR3 DNA reads as TGTGCCAGCAGTGTAATTTCCGGGAACACTGAAGCTTTCTTT.

The chain combines TRBV9 with TRBJ2-3; 12 bases are a match to TRBD1. This CDR3 comprises 15 residues. Germline V gene sequence: CDR1 SGDLS, CDR2 YYNGEE. V lost 5 bases and J lost 9; bases outside the gene matches: 10. The CDR3 sequence is CASSPTGTGGGTQYF. The DNA for the CDR3 is TGTGCCAGCAGTCCTACCGGGACAGGGGGCGGCACGCAGTATTTT.

The V call is TRBV2, the J call TRBJ1-1, with D possibly TRBD1 on 5 matching bases. The germline V gene has CDR1 SNHLY and CDR2 FYNNEI. V lost 4 bases, J lost 6 bases, and 12 bases lay in between. The CDR3 is made up of 13 amino acids. This chain's CDR3 is CASSGGASPEAFF. CDR3 nucleotides: TGTGCCAGCAGTGGGGGCGCTTCCCCTGAAGCTTTCTTT.

Worth noting for this clonotype: The CDR3 ends on some other residue instead of the conserved phenylalanine or tryptophan, so this is likely a read error. The chain couples TRBV11-1 to TRBJ2-7; maybe TRBD1 (5 bases). CDR1 is SGHAT and CDR2 is FQDESV in the germline V gene (reference sequence). V lost 0 bases to trimming and J lost 4 bases, with 10 bases between them. The CDR3 contains 14 residues. The CDR3 reads CASSLAGRAYEQYL. The CDR3 DNA reads TGTGCCAGCAGCTTAGCAGGCAGGGCGTACGAGCAGTACCTC.

This rearrangement joins TRBV7-7 to TRBJ1-1; D is unresolved. CDR1 SSHAT and CDR2 FNYEAQ come from the germline V gene (reference sequence). V gave up 4 bases and J gave up 5 bases, with 11 bases separating them. The CDR3 is 13 amino acids. The CDR3 spells CASSSYPGTEAFF. The CDR3 DNA sequence: TGTGCCAGCAGCTCCTACCCCGGGACTGAAGCTTTCTTT.

As regards this clonotype: A single base separates this from a much larger clone, so it may be a read error. CDR3 bases: TGCGCCAGCAGCCCTTCGGGACTAGGCGGTGTTGAGCAGTCCTTC. This sequence encodes CASSPSGLGGVEQSF. The V and J genes are TRBV4-1 and TRBJ2-1; 8 bases are shared with TRBD2. Germline values: CDR1 MGHRA, CDR2 YSYEKL. This CDR3 comprises 15 residues.

The chain has TRBV10-3 and TRBJ2-1, with D hard to call. The V end was cut by 0 bases, the J end by 11 bases, with 11 bases between. Germline V gene sequence: CDR1 ENHRY, CDR2 SYGVKD. The CDR3 length is 13 residues. This chain's CDR3 is CAISESTTEKQFF. CDR3 DNA sequence: TGTGCCATCAGTGAGTCGACCACGGAGAAGCAGTTCTTC.

There are many counts of this clonotype. J is TRBJ2-5 and V is TRBV20-1; either TRBD1 or TRBD2 may fit D (6 bases each). Between the trimmed V and J ends, which lost 2 bases and 5 bases, there was a span of 12 bases. Germline CDR1 is DFQATT and CDR2 is SNEGSKA (reference sequence). This CDR3 comprises 13 residues. The CDR3 DNA sequence: TGCAGTGCTAGACCGGGGGCAGGGGAGACCCAGTACTTC. Its protein is CSARPGAGETQYF.

The chain combines TRBV19 with TRBJ2-7; 7 positions agree with TRBD2. Losses at the gene ends were 6 bases for V and 2 bases for J; bases not matched to a gene: 7. Per the germline V gene, CDR1 is LNHDA and CDR2 is SQIVND (reference sequence). This CDR3 contains 14 residues. CDR3 DNA: TGTGCCAGTAGCCCAGCGGGGAGAACCTACGAGCAGTACTTC. Amino acid sequence: CASSPAGRTYEQYF. The complete variable domain, with remaining parts taken from reference TRBV19 and TRBJ2-7, reads DGGITQSPKYLFRKEGQNVTLSCEQNLNHDAMYWYRQDPGQGLRLIYYSQIVNDFQKGDIAEGYSVSREKKESFPLTVTSAQKNPTAFYLCASSPAGRTYEQYFGPGTRLTVT.

This clonotype was picked up many times. The genes are TRBV2 and TRBJ2-7, with 10 bases lining up with TRBD2. Trimming cost V 3 bases and J 2 bases; bases outside gene matches: 7. In germline, CDR1 is SNHLY, CDR2 FYNNEI. The CDR3 extends over 16 amino acids. CDR3 DNA sequence: TGTGCCAGCAGTGACGGGGGGACTAGCGACCCCTACGAGCAGTACTTC. This gives the protein CASSDGGTSDPYEQYF.

This chain joins TRBV10-3 and TRBJ2-7, with 11 positions matching TRBD1. The length of the CDR3 is 14 residues. CDR1 and CDR2 from the germline V gene are ENHRY and SYGVKD. V lost 10 bases to trimming and J lost 1 base; unmatched junction nucleotides: 6. CDR3 DNA sequence: TGTGCCACCGTGGGACAGGGGGAATCCTACGAGCAGTACTTC. Its protein product is CATVGQGESYEQYF.

The chain uses TRBV5-1 and TRBJ2-7, with 10 bases that match TRBD1. V lost 7 bases, J lost 0 bases, and 7 bases stayed unmatched. The CDR3 has 15 residues. In germline, CDR1 is SGHRS, CDR2 YFSETQ. The CDR3 region is CASQLGQGFSYEQYF. The CDR3 nucleotides are TGCGCCAGCCAACTGGGACAGGGGTTCTCCTACGAGCAGTACTTC.

This rearrangement joins TRBV29-1 to TRBJ2-5; 12 bases fit TRBD2. Germline V gene lookup returns CDR1 SQVTM and CDR2 ANQGSEA. The junction had 6 bases not matched to a gene; V was cut back by 2 bases and J by 2 bases. There are 16 residues in the CDR3. CDR3: CSVEPRTSGAQETQYF. CDR3 nucleotide sequence: TGCAGCGTTGAACCCCGGACTAGCGGGGCACAAGAGACCCAGTACTTC.